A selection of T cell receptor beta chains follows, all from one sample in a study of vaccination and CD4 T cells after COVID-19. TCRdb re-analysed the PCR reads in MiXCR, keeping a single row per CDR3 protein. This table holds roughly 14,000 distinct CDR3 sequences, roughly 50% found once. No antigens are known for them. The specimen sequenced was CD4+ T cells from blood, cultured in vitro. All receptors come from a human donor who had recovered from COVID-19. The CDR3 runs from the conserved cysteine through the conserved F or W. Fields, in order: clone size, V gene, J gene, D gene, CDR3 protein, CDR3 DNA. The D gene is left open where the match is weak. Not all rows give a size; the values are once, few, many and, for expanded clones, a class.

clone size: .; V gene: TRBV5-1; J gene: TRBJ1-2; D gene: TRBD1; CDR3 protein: CASRVGQSDGYTF; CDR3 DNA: TGCGCCAGCAGAGTGGGACAGAGTGATGGCTACACCTTC
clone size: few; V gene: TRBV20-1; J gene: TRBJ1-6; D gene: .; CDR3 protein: CSAPPRNDSPLHF; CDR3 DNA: TGCAGTGCCCCTCCTCGGAACGATTCACCCCTCCACTTT
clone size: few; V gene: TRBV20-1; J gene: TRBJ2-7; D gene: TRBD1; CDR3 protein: CSARQTGPGYEQYF; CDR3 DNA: TGCAGTGCTAGACAGACAGGGCCCGGCTACGAGCAGTACTTC
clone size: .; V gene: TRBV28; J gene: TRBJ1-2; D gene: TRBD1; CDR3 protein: CASSYNRGYGYTF; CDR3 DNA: TGTGCCAGCAGTTATAACAGGGGTTATGGCTACACCTTC
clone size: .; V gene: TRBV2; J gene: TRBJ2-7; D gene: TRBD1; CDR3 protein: CASSRDRVSYEQYF; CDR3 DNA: TGTGCCAGCAGCCGGGACAGGGTCTCCTACGAGCAGTACTTC
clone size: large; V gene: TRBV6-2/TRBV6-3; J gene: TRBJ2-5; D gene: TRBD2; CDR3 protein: CASSSETSGSITGTQYF; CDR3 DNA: TGTGCCAGCAGTTCCGAGACTAGCGGGAGTATTACAGGGACCCAGTACTTC
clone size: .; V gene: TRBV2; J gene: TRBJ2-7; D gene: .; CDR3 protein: CASRGTSDGRISYEQYF; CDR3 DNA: TGTGCCAGCAGGGGGACCTCGGACGGCCGAATCTCCTACGAGCAGTACTTC
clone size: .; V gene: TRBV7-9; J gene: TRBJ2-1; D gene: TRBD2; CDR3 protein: CASSTLWTGRVAGGPFNEQFF; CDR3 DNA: TGTGCCAGCAGCACTCTCTGGACAGGGCGGGTAGCGGGAGGGCCATTCAATGAGCAGTTCTTC
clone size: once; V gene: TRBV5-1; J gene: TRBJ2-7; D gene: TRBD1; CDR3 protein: CASSIGTDKGYEQYF; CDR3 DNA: TGCGCCAGCAGCATTGGGACAGACAAAGGCTACGAGCAGTACTTC
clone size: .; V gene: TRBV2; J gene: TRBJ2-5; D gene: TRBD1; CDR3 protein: CASSGTGRGAQYF; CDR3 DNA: TGTGCCAGCAGCGGGACAGGCCGAGGGGCCCAGTACTTC
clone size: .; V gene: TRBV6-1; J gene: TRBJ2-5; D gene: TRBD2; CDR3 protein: CASSTAGGANLQETQYF; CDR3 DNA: TGTGCCAGCAGTACCGCGGGAGGGGCGAACCTCCAAGAGACCCAGTACTTC
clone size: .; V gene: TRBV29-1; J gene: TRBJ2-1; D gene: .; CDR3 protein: CSVDRTSYNEQFF; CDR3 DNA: TGCAGCGTTGACAGAACCTCCTACAATGAGCAGTTCTTC
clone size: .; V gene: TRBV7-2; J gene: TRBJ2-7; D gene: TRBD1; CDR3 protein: CASRAGTGGEQYF; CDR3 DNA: TGTGCCAGCAGAGCCGGGACAGGGGGCGAGCAGTACTTC
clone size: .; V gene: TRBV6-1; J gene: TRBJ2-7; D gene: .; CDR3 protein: CASSDRAPYEQYF; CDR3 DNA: TGTGCCAGCAGTGATAGGGCACCCTACGAGCAGTACTTC
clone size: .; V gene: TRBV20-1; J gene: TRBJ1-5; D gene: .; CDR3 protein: CSARRQNSNQPQHF; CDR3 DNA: TGCAGTGCTAGGCGGCAAAATAGCAATCAGCCCCAGCATTTT
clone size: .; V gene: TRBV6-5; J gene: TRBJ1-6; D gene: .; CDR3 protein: CASSYDTPGRSSYNSPLHF; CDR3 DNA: TGTGCCAGCAGTTACGACACCCCGGGCAGGAGCTCCTATAATTCACCCCTCCACTTT
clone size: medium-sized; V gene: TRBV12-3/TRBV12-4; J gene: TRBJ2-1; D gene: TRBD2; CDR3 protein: CATSTSGGALEQFF; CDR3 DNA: TGTGCCACCTCGACTAGCGGGGGGGCATTGGAGCAGTTCTTC
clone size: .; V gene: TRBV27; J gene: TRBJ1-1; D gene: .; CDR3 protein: CASSFVPENTEAFF; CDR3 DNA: TGTGCCAGCAGTTTCGTACCGGAGAACACTGAAGCTTTCTTT
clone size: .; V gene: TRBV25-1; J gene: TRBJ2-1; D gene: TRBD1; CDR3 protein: CASSELGDRLHNEQFF; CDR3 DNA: TGTGCCAGCAGTGAGTTGGGGGACAGACTGCACAATGAGCAGTTCTTC
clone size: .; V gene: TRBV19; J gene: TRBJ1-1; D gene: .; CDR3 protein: CASGDLAAAFF; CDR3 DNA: TGTGCCAGTGGGGACCTCGCCGCGGCTTTCTTT
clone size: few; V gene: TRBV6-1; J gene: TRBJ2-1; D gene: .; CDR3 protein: CASSPGPYNEQFF; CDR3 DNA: TGTGCCAGCAGTCCTGGCCCGTACAATGAGCAGTTCTTC
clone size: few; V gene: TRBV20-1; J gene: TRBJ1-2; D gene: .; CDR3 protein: CSARLWSGRGYTF; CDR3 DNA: TGCAGTGCTAGGTTGTGGTCCGGTCGGGGCTACACCTTC
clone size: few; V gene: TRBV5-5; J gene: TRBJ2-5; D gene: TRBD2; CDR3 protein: CASSLFLAGDQETQYF; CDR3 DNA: TGTGCCAGCAGCTTGTTTCTCGCGGGGGACCAAGAGACCCAGTACTTC
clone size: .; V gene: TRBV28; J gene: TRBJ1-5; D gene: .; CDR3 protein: CASSLWGTVSNQPQHF; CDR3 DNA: TGTGCCAGCAGTTTATGGGGGACGGTTAGCAATCAGCCCCAGCATTTT
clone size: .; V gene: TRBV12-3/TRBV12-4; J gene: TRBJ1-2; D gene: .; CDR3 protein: CASNQNQGRGYGYTF; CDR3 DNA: TGTGCCAGCAATCAGAACCAGGGTAGGGGATATGGCTACACCTTC
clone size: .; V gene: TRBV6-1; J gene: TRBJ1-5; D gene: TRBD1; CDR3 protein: CASRQQGNSNQPQHF; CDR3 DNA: TGTGCCAGCAGGCAACAGGGGAATAGCAATCAGCCCCAGCATTTT
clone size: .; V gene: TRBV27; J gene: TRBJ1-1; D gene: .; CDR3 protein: CASSLGRWGEAFF; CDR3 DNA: TGTGCCAGCAGTTTAGGGCGGTGGGGTGAAGCTTTCTTT
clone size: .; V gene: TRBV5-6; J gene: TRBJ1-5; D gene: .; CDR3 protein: CASSRDGPGNQPQHF; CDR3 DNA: TGTGCCAGCAGTCGGGACGGCCCTGGCAATCAGCCCCAGCATTTT
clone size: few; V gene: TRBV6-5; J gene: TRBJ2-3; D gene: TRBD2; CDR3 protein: CASSYGRAGGGEDTQYF; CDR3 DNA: TGTGCCAGCAGTTACGGTCGAGCGGGGGGTGGGGAAGATACGCAGTATTTT
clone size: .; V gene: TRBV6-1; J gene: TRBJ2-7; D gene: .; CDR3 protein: CASSPHEGSSYEQYF; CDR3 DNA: TGTGCCAGCAGCCCCCACGAAGGGAGCTCCTACGAGCAGTACTTC
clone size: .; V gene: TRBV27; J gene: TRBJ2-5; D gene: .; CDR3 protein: CASSPLDGGDETQYF; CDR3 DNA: TGTGCCAGCAGTCCACTCGACGGGGGAGACGAGACCCAGTACTTC
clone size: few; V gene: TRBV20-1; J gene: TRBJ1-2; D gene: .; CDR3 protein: CSARPDALGGYTF; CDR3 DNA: TGCAGTGCTAGACCGGACGCCCTGGGGGGCTACACCTTC
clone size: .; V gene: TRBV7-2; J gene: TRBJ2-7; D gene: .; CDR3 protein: CASSFGRNYEQYF; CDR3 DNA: TGTGCCAGCAGCTTCGGCAGAAACTACGAGCAGTACTTC
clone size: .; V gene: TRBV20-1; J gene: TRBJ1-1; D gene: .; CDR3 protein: CSARDGSGADTEAFF; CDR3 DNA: TGCAGTGCTAGAGATGGCTCGGGGGCGGACACTGAAGCTTTCTTT
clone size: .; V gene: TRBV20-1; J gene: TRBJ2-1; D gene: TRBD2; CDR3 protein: CSANSGGAYNEQFF; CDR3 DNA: TGCAGTGCCAATAGCGGGGGGGCCTACAATGAGCAGTTCTTC
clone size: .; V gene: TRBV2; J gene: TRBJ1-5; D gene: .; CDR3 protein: CASSGDRVLGNQPQHF; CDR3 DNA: TGTGCCAGCAGTGGGGACCGCGTTTTGGGCAATCAGCCCCAGCATTTT
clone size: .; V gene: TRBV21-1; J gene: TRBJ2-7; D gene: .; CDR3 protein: CASSKRGLAGGEDGQYF; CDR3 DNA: TGTGCCAGCAGCAAAAGGGGACTAGCGGGAGGGGAGGATGGGCAGTACTTC
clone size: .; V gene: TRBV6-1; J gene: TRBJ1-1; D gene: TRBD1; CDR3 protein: CASRDRGATEAFF; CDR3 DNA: TGTGCCAGCAGGGACAGGGGAGCCACTGAAGCTTTCTTT
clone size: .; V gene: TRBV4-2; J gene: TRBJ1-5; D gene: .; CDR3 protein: CASSSNSNQPQHF; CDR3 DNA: TGTGCCAGCAGCTCCAATAGCAATCAGCCCCAGCATTTT
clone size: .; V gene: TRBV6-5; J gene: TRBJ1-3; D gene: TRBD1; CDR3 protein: CASSLRQGGNTIYF; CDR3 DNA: TGTGCCAGCAGTTTACGACAGGGGGGAAACACCATATATTTT
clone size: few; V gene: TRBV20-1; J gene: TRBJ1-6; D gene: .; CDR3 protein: CSAREQGYNSPLHF; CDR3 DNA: TGCAGTGCTAGGGAACAGGGTTATAATTCACCCCTCCACTTT
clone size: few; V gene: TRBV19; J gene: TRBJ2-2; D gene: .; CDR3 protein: CASSIQGSGELFF; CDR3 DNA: TGTGCCAGTAGTATTCAGGGGTCCGGGGAGCTGTTTTTT
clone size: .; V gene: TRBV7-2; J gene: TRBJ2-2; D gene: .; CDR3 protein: CASSLQGREAFF; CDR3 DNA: TGTGCCAGCAGCTTACAGGGCAGGGAGGCGTTTTTT
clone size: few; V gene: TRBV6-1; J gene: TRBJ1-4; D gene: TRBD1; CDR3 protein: CASTRQGAPQNEKLFF; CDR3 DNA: TGTGCCAGCACTCGACAGGGGGCGCCTCAGAATGAAAAACTGTTTTTT
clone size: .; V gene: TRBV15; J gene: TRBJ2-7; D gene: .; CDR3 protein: CATSRDREQGIFYEQYF; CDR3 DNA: TGTGCCACCAGCAGAGATAGGGAGCAGGGAATCTTCTACGAGCAGTACTTC
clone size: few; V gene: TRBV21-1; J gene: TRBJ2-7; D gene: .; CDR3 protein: CASRTGAKTYEQYF; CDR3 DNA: TGTGCCAGCAGAACAGGGGCTAAAACCTACGAGCAGTACTTC
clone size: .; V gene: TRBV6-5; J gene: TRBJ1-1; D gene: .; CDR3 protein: CASSFHGQEAFF; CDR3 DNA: TGTGCCAGCAGTTTCCATGGACAGGAAGCTTTCTTT
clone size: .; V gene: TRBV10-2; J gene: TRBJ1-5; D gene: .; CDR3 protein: CASSERLSGLNQPQHF; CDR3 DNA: TGCGCCAGCAGTGAGAGGTTATCAGGGTTAAATCAGCCCCAGCATTTT